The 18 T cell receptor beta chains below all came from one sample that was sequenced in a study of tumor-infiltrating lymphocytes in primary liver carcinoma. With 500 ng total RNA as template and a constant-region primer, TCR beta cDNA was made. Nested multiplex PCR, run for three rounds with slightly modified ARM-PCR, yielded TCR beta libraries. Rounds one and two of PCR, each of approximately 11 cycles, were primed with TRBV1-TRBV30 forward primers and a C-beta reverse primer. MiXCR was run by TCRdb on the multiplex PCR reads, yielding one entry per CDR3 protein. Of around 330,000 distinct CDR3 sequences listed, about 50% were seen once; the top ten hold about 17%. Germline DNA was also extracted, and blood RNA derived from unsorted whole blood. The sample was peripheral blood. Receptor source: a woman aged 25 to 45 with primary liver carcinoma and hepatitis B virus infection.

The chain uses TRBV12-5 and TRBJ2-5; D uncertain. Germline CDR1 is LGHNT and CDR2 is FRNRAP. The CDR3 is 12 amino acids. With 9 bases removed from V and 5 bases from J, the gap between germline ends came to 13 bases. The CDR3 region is CASLGDTETQYF. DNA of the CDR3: TGTGCTAGCCTCGGAGACACGGAGACCCAGTACTTC. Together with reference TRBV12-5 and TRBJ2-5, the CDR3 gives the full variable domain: DARVTQTPRHKVTEMGQEVTMRCQPILGHNTVFWYRQTMMQGLELLAYFRNRAPLDDSGMPKDRFSAEMPDATLATLKIQPSEPRDSAVYFCASLGDTETQYFGPGTRLLVL.

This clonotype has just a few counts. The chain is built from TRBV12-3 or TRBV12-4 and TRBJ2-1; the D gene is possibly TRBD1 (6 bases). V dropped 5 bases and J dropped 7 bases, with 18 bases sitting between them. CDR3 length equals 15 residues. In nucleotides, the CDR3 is TGTGCCAGCAGTATGATCGGGTGGGGGCGGAATGAGCAGTTCTTC. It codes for CASSMIGWGRNEQFF.

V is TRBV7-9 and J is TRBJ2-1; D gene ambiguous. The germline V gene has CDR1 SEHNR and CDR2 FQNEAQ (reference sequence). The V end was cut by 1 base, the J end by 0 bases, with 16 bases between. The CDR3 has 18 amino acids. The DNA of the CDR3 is TGTGCCAGCAGCTTAGGCCCTGAGACGGGCGCCTCCTACAATGAGCAGTTCTTC. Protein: CASSLGPETGASYNEQFF.

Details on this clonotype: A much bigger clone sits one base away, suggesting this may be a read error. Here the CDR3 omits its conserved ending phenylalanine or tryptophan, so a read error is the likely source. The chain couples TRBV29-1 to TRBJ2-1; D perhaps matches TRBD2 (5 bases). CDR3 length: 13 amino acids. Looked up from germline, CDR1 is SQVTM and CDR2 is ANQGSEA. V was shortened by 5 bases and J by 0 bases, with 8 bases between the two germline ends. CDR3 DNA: TGCAGCGTTACGGGGAGCTCCTACAATGAGCAGTTCTCC. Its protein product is CSVTGSSYNEQFS.

The CDR3 sequence is CASSLRGSNIGELFF. The CDR3, as DNA: TGTGCCAGCAGCTTACGAGGGAGCAATATCGGGGAGCTGTTTTTT. V is TRBV11-1 and J is TRBJ2-2; TRBD2 might be the D (5 bases). This CDR3 is built from 15 residues. In germline, CDR1 is SGHAT, CDR2 FQDESV (reference sequence). V lost 2 bases, J lost 7 bases, and 14 bases lay in between.

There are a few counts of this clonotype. CDR3 nucleotides: TGTGCCAGCAGTTGGAGTACTACGTCGTTTGAAGCTTTCTTT. As protein: CASSWSTTSFEAFF. This chain links TRBV12-3 or TRBV12-4 with TRBJ1-1; D not resolved. V was pared by 4 bases and J by 7 bases, with 16 bases between. The CDR3 loop spans 14 amino acids.

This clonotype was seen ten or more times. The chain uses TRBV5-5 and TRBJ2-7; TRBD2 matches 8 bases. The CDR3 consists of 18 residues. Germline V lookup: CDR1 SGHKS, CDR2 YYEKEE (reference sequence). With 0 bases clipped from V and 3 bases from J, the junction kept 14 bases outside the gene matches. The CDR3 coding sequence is TGTGCCAGCAGCTTGGAAGGTGCTACGGGGGGGACGGGCTACGAGCAGTACTTC. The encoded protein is CASSLEGATGGTGYEQYF. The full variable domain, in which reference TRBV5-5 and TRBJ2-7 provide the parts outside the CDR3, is DAGVTQSPTHLIKTRGQQVTLRCSPISGHKSVSWYQQVLGQGPQFIFQYYEKEERGRGNFPDRFSARQFPNYSSELNVNALLLGDSALYLCASSLEGATGGTGYEQYFGPGTRLTVT.

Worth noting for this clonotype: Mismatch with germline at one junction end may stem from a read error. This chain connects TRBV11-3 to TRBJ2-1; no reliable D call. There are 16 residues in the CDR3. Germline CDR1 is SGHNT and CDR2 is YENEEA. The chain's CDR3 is CAAASPRKGFYNEQLF. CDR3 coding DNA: TGTGCAGCAGCTTCGCCTAGAAAAGGGTTCTACAATGAGCAGCTCTTC.

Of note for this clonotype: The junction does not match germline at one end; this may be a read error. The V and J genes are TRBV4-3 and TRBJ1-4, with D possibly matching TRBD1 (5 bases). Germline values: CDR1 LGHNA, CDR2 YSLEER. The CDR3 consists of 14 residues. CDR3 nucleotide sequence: TGCGCCAGCAGCGCACGATGGGGGAATGAAAAACTGTTCTTT. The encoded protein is CASSARWGNEKLFF.

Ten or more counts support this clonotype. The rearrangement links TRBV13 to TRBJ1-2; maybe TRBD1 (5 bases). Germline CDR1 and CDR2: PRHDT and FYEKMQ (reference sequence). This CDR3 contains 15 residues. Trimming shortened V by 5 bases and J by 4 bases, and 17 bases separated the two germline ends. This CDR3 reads CASSPRDGHGYGYTF. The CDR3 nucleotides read TGTGCCAGCAGCCCCCGTGACGGACACGGCTATGGCTACACCTTC.

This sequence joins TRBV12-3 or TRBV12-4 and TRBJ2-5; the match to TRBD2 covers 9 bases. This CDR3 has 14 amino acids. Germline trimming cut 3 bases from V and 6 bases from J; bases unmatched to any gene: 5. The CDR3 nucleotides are TGTGCCAGCAGTTTTAATAGCGGGAGAAAGACCCAGTACTTC. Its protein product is CASSFNSGRKTQYF.

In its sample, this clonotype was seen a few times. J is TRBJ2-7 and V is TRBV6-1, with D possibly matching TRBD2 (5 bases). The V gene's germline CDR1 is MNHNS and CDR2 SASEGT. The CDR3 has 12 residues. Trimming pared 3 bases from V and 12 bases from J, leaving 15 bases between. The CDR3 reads CASSEGVRVRYF. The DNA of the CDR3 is TGTGCCAGCAGTGAGGGTGTGAGGGTTCGGTACTTC.

DNA of the CDR3: TGTGCCAGCAGGCGGGAGGGCCGCCAAGAGACCCAGTACTTC. This encodes CASRREGRQETQYF. The chain employs TRBV19 and TRBJ2-5, with 9 bases aligning to TRBD2. The CDR3 loop spans 14 amino acids. Trimming cost V 9 bases and J 1 base; bases outside gene matches: 6. Germline lookup yields CDR1 LNHDA and CDR2 SQIVND (reference sequence).

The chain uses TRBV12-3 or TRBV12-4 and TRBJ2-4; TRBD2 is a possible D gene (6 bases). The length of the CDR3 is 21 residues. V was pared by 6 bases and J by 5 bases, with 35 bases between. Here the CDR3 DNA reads TGTGCCAGCAGCAATTCTTTAGGGAACTTTTTTCAGACTAGGTCCCAAAACATTCAGTACTTC. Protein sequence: CASSNSLGNFFQTRSQNIQYF.

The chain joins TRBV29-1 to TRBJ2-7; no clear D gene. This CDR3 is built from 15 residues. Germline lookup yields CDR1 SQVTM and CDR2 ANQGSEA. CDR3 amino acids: CNATGEDNDYYEQYF. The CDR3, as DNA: TGCAACGCTACTGGGGAAGATAATGATTACTACGAGCAGTACTTC.

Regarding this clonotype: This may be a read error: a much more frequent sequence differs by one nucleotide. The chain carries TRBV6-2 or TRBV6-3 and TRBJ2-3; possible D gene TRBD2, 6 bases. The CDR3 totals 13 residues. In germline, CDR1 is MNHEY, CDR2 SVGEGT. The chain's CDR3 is CTSILRGTDTQYF. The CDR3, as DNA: TGTACCAGCATTCTCCGGGGGACAGATACGCAGTATTTT.

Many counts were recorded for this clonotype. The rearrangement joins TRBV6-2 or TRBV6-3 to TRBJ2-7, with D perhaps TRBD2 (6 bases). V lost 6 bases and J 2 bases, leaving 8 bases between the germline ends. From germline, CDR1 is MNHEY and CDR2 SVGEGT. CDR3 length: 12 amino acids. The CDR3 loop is CASSSGAYEQYF. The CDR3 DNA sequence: TGTGCCAGCAGCTCGGGAGCCTACGAGCAGTACTTC.

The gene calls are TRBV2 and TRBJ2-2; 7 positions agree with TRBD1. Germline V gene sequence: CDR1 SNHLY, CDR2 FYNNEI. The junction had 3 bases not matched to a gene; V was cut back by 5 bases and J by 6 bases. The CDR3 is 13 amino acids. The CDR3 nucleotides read TGTGCCAGCAGTTATACAGGGGCCGGGGAGCTGTTTTTT. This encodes CASSYTGAGELFF.